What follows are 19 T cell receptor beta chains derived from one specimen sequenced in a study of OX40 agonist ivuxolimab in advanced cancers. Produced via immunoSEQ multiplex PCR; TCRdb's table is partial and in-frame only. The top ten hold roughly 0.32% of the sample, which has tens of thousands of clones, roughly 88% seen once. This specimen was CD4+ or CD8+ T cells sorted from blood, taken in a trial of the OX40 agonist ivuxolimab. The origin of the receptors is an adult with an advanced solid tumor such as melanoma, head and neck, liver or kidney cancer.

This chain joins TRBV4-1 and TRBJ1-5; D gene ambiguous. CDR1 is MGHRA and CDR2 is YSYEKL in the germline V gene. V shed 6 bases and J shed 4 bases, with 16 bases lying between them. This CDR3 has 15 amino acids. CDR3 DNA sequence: TGCGCCAGCAGACCTGGAGGAGGGATTAATCAGCCCCAGCATTTT. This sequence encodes CASRPGGGINQPQHF.

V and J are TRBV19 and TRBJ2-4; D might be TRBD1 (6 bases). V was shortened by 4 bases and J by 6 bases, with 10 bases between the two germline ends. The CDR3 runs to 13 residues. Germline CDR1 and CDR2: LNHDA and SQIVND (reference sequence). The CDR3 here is CASSTPGANIQYF. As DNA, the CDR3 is TGTGCCAGTAGTACCCCAGGGGCAAACATTCAGTACTTC.

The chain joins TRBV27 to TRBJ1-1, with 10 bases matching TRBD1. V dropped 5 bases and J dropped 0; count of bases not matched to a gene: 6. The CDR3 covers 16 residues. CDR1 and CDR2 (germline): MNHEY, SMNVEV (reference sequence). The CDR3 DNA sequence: TGTGCCAGCAGTCCTTGGGACAGGGGACTGAACACTGAAGCTTTCTTT. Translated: CASSPWDRGLNTEAFF.

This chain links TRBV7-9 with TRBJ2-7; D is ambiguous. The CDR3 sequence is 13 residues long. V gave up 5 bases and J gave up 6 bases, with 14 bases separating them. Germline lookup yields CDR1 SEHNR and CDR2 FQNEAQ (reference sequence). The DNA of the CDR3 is TGTGCCAGCAGCCCAAGCCCATTGCGCGAGCAGTACTTC. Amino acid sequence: CASSPSPLREQYF. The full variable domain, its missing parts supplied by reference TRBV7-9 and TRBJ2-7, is DTGVSQNPRHKITKRGQNVTFRCDPISEHNRLYWYRQTLGQGPEFLTYFQNEAQLEKSRLLSDRFSAERPKGSFSTLEIQRTEQGDSAMYLCASSPSPLREQYFGPGTRLTVT.

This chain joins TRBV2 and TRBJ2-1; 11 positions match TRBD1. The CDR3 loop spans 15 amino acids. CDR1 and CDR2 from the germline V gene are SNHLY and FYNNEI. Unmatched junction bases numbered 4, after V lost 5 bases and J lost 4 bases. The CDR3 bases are TGTGCCAGCAGTTGGACAGGGGGCCCATACAATGAGCAGTTCTTC. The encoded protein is CASSWTGGPYNEQFF.

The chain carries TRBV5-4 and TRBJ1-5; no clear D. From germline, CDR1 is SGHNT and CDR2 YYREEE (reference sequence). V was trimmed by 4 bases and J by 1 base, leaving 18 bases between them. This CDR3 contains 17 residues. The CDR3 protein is CASSLSPWEESNQPQHF. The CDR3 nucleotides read TGTGCCAGCAGCCTTTCCCCCTGGGAAGAAAGCAATCAGCCCCAGCATTTT.

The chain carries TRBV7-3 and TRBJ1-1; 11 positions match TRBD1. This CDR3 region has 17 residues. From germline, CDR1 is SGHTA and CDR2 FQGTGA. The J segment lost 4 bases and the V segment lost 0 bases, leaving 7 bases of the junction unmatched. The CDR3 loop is CASSLTGPGQGVTEAFF. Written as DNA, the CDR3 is TGTGCCAGCAGCTTAACAGGTCCGGGACAGGGGGTCACTGAAGCTTTCTTT.

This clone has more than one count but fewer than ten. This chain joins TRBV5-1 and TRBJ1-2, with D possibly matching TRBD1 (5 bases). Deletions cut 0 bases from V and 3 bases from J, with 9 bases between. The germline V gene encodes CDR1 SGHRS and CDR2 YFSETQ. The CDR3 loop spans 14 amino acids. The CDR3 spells CASSLEGPHYGYTF. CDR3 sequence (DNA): TGCGCCAGCAGCTTGGAGGGGCCCCACTATGGCTACACCTTC. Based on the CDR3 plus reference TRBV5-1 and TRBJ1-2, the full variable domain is KAGVTQTPRYLIKTRGQQVTLSCSPISGHRSVSWYQQTPGQGLQFLFEYFSETQRNKGNFPGRFSGRQFSNSRSEMNVSTLELGDSALYLCASSLEGPHYGYTFGSGTRLTVV.

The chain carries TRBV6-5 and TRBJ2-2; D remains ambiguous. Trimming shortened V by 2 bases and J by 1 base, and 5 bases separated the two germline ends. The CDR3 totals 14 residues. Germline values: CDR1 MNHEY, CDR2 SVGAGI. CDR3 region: CASSYGGNTGELFF. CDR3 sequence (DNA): TGTGCCAGCAGTTACGGCGGGAACACCGGGGAGCTGTTTTTT.

The CDR3 DNA sequence: TGTGCCAGCTCACCGCCAACCAGCGAAGAGACCCAGTACTTC. It is translated as CASSPPTSEETQYF. This chain joins TRBV18 and TRBJ2-5; D not certain. The V end was cut by 3 bases, the J end by 3 bases, with 11 bases between. Germline CDR1 and CDR2: KGHSH and LQKENI. The CDR3 runs to 14 residues.

DNA of the CDR3: TGTGCCAGTGGGGCAGGGGTGGACACTGAAGCTTTCTTT. This gives the protein CASGAGVDTEAFF. The chain joins TRBV6-5 to TRBJ1-1; a possible D gene is TRBD1 (6 bases). The V end was cut by 9 bases, the J end by 3 bases, with 14 bases between. CDR1 and CDR2 from the germline V gene are MNHEY and SVGAGI. The length of the CDR3 is 13 residues.

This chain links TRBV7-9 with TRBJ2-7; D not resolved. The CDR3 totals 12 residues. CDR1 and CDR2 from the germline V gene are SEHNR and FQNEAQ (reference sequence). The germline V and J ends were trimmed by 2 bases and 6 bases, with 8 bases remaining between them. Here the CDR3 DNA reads TGTGCCAGCAGCTTACTTTCGTCCGAGCAGTACGTC. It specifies CASSLLSSEQYV.

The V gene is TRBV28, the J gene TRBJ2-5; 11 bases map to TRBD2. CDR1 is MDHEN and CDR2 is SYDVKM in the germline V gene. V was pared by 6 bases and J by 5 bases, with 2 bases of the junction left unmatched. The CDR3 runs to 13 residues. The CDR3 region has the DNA TGTGCCAGCAGACTAGCGGGGGTGGAGACCCAGTACTTC. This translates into CASRLAGVETQYF.

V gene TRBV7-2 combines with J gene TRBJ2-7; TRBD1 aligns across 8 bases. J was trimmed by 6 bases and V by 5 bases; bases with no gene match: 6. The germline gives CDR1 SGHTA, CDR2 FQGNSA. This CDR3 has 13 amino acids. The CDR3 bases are TGTGCCAGCAGCGCAGACAGGGGAGGCGAGCAGTACGTC. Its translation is CASSADRGGEQYV.

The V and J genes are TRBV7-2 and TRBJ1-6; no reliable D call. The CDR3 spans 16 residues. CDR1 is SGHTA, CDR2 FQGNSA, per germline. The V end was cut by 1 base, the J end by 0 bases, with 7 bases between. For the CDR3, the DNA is TGTGCCAGCAGCTTAGTCGGGAGCTCCTATAATTCACCCCTCCACTTT. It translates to CASSLVGSSYNSPLHF.

The CDR3 coding sequence is TGTGCCAGCAGTGTCGGAGAGAACAATGAGCAGTTCTTC. Its translation is CASSVGENNEQFF. The chain carries TRBV2 and TRBJ2-1; D gene unclear. Germline-derived CDR1 and CDR2 are SNHLY and FYNNEI. The CDR3 is 13 residues long. V dropped 4 bases and J dropped 5 bases, with 9 bases sitting between them. The full variable domain, its missing parts supplied by reference TRBV2 and TRBJ2-1, is EPEVTQTPSHQVTQMGQEVILRCVPISNHLYFYWYRQILGQKVEFLVSFYNNEISEKSEIFDDQFSVERPDGSNFTLKIRSTKLEDSAMYFCASSVGENNEQFFGPGTRLTVL.

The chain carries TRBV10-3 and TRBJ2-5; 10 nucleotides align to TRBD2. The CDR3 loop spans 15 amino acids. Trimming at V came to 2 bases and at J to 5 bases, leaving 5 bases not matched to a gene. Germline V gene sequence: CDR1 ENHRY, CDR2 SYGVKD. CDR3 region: CAISEASSGGETQYF. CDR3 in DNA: TGTGCCATCAGTGAGGCGTCTAGCGGGGGTGAGACCCAGTACTTC.

CDR3 sequence reads: CASSSGGVNTEAFF. The CDR3 DNA is TGTGCCAGCAGTTCAGGGGGGGTGAACACTGAAGCTTTCTTT. The chain is built from TRBV28 and TRBJ1-1; 7 bases match TRBD1. With V trimmed by 4 bases and J by 0 bases, 2 bases remained unmatched. This CDR3 comprises 14 residues. Germline V gene sequence: CDR1 MDHEN, CDR2 SYDVKM.

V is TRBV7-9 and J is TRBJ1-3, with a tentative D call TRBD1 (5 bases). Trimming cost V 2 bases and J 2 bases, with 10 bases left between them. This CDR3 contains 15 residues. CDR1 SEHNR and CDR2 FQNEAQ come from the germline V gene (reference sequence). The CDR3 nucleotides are TGTGCCAGCAGCTTATTTGGGACCCCTGGAAACACCATATATTTT. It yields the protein CASSLFGTPGNTIYF.